The text below deals with one T cell receptor (beta chain). This record belongs to a study of shared clonotypes between healthy human individuals. As defined, naive CD8 cells were CD45RO-negative and positively selected for CCR7, with terminally differentiated effector memory CD45RA+ cells excluded. It was at deep level that the assay was run. The assay was immunoSEQ multiplex PCR, and TCRdb's table has in-frame clones only and misses some. This table has some 2,100,000 clones, about 93% appearing once. Germline CDR1 SGHTA, CDR2 FQGTGA. The CDR3 totals 13 residues. Trimming removed 3 bases at V and 6 bases at J, with 12 bases between.

This chain links TRBV7-3 with TRBJ2-7, with a weak D call TRBD1 (6 bases). Specimen: naive CD8+ T cells from PBMCs. This clonotype originated in a man younger than 30 in good health. Some clones in this sample may be carry-over from other donors' samples. The DNA of the CDR3 is TGTGCCAGCAGCTTGGGGTCAGGGGCCGAGCAGTACTTC. Translation gives CASSLGSGAEQYF.